This T cell receptor beta chain was identified in a study of identical twins. Regarding the study as a whole: Beta clonotypes that were abundant in cord blood contained fewer insertions, a pattern absent from memory repertoires.

This clonotype appeared a few times. Its target is unknown. Germline CDR1 SNHLY, CDR2 FYNNEI. V lost 6 bases, J lost 3 bases, and 15 bases stayed unmatched. This CDR3 is built from 17 residues. Unique molecular identifiers were present on the cDNA, which also gained a universal primer site by template switching. TCRdb reanalysed the 5' RACE reads using MiXCR and keeps one entry per CDR3 protein. The data show 200,000 to 250,000 distinct CDR3 sequences, over 11% seen once. The sample consisted of memory (CD45RO+) T cells sorted from blood. This TCR came from a woman under 30 in good health. V is TRBV2 and J is TRBJ1-1, with TRBD1 matching over 8 bases. The CDR3: CASRPPSIKDRDTEAFF. The CDR3 region has the DNA TGTGCCAGCAGGCCCCCTTCTATTAAGGACAGGGACACTGAAGCTTTCTTT.